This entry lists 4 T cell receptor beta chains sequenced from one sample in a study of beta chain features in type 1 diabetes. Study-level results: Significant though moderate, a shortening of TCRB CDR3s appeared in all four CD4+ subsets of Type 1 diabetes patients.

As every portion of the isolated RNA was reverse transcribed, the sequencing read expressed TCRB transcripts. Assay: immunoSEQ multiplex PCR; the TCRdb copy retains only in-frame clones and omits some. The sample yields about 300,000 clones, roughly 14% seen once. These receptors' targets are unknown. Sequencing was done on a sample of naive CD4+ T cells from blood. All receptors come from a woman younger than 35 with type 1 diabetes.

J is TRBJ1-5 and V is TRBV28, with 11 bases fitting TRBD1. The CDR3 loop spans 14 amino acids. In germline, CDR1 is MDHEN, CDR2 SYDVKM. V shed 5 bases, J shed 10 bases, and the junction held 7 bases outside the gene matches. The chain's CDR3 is CASSPGTGGLPQHF. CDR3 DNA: TGTGCCAGCAGTCCTGGGACAGGGGGTCTTCCCCAGCATTTT.

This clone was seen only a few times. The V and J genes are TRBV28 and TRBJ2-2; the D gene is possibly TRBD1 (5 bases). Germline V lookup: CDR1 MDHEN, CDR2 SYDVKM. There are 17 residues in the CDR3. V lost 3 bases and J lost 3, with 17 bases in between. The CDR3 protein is CASSLLGQDRDTGELFF. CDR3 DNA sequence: TGTGCCAGCAGTTTGTTGGGGCAGGACCGGGACACCGGGGAGCTGTTTTTT.

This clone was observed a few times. The DNA for the CDR3 is TGTGCCAGCTCCCCCAATGAGGATCAGCCCCAGCATTTT. It encodes CASSPNEDQPQHF. The chain carries TRBV18 and TRBJ1-5; D call uncertain. V lost 6 bases to trimming and J lost 5 bases, with 11 bases between them. The CDR3 sequence is 13 residues long. Looked up from germline, CDR1 is KGHSH and CDR2 is LQKENI.

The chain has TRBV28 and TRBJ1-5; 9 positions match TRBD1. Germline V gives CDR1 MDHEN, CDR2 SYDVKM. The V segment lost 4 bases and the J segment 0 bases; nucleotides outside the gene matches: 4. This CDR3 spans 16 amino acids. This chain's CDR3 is CASSSDRGNSNQPQHF. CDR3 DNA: TGTGCCAGCAGTTCGGACAGGGGAAATAGCAATCAGCCCCAGCATTTT.